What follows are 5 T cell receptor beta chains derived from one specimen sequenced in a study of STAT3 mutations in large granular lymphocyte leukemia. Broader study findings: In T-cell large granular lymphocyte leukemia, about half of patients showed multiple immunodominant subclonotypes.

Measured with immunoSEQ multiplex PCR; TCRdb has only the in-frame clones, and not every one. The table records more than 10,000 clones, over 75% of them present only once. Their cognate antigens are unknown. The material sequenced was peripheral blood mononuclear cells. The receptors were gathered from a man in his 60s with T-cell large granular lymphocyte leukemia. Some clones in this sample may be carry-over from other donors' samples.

The CDR3 coding sequence is TGCGCCAGCAGCAAGACTAGCGGGAGTATTTACGAGCAGTACTTC. Translated: CASSKTSGSIYEQYF. The V gene is TRBV5-1, the J gene TRBJ2-7, with 12 bases lining up with TRBD2. Germline CDR1 SGHRS, CDR2 YFSETQ. The V and J ends lost 4 bases and 4 bases, in that order; junction bases with no gene match: 6. CDR3 length: 15 residues.

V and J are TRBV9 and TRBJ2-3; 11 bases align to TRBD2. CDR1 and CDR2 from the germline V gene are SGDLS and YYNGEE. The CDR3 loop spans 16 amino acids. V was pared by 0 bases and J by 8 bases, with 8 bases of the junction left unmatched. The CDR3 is CASSVELAGVFGTQYF. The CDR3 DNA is TGTGCCAGCAGCGTAGAACTAGCGGGAGTATTCGGTACGCAGTATTTT.

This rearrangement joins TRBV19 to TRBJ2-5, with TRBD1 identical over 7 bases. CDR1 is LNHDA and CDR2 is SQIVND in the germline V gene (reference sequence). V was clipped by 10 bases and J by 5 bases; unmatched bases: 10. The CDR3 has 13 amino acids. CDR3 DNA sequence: TGTGCCACCGGACAGGCCAGGGAGGAGACCCAGTACTTC. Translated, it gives CATGQAREETQYF. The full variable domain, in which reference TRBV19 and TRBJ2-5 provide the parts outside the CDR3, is DGGITQSPKYLFRKEGQNVTLSCEQNLNHDAMYWYRQDPGQGLRLIYYSQIVNDFQKGDIAEGYSVSREKKESFPLTVTSAQKNPTAFYLCATGQAREETQYFGPGTRLLVL.

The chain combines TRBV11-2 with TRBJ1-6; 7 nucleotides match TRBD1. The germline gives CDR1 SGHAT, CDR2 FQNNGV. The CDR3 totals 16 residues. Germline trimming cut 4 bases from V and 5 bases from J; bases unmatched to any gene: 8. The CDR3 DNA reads TGTGCCAGCAGCTCAGGGGGGGACATCCATAATTCACCCCTCCACTTT. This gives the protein CASSSGGDIHNSPLHF.

The CDR3 DNA sequence: TGTGCCAGCACCATTGGGACATTAGGAAACACTGAAGCTTTCTTT. Amino acid sequence: CASTIGTLGNTEAFF. The V and J genes are TRBV7-9 and TRBJ1-1, with D possibly matching TRBD1 (6 bases). V lost 7 bases and J lost 2, with 17 bases in between. The CDR3 totals 15 residues. The germline V gene encodes CDR1 SEHNR and CDR2 FQNEAQ (reference sequence). The entire variable domain, with the rest obtained from reference TRBV7-9 and TRBJ1-1, is as follows: DTGVSQNPRHKITKRGQNVTFRCDPISEHNRLYWYRQTLGQGPEFLTYFQNEAQLEKSRLLSDRFSAERPKGSFSTLEIQRTEQGDSAMYLCASTIGTLGNTEAFFGQGTRLTVV.